This TCR beta chain was sequenced during a study of blood T cell repertoires in COVID-19 (dated by TCRdb to between 2020 and 2021). Context from the whole study: Samples covering the acute and convalescent phases of COVID-19 were provided by collaborators in the United States, Italy and Spain. The material from the prospective study consisted of cDNA or gDNA derived from T cells, B-cell-depleted T cells, or PBMCs. Subjects who had been exposed to COVID-19, were actively infected with it, or had recovered from it provided the deeply sampled blood TCRbeta repertoires that made up the dataset. The repertoires were released in a freely available public database intended as a resource for research on the immune response to SARS-CoV-2. Samples came from the ongoing ImmuneRACE study (first 160 participants) plus 1,254 subjects from 6 global collaborators. A de-identified subject ID, COVID-19 status, age in years and sex were almost always included in the sample metadata. Where available, HLA class I and class II types were taken from metadata supplied by the sample provider and were not determined by assay-based typing.

With regard to this clone: What antigen it recognizes has not been identified. Per-nucleotide qualities are absent, and no much larger clonotype sits a single base away.

One collaborating source in Seattle enrolled patients during active infection and followed them longitudinally through the course of disease. The collaborating institutions used their own protocols to collect whole blood in K2EDTA tubes. Collaborator samples were shipped for TCRbeta analysis as frozen whole blood, isolated PBMCs, or DNA extracted from either sample type. Points the paper makes about the study in general: How much clinical and demographic metadata was included differed by source and by participant, and the metadata was provided uncurated.

The trim is 4 bases for V and 5 bases for J, with a gap of 9 bases between the germline ends. The CDR3 spans 12 residues, from the cysteine through the phenylalanine. Just the 36-base CDR3 DNA is kept, in frame starting at base 1. The germline V gene yields SGHRS for CDR1 and YFSETQ for CDR2. TCRbeta CDR3 regions were amplified from genomic DNA by means of the immunoSEQ Assay, a bias-controlled multiplex PCR. From the authors' description of their analysis: The number of nucleated cells in each sample was estimated from the amplification of reference gene primers within the assay. To quantify the absolute abundance of each unique TCRbeta CDR3 rearrangement, sequence reads were collapsed and filtered. Productive Simpson clonality was computed per sample as the square root of Simpson's diversity index over productive rearrangements. TCRdb took over this immuneACCESS table, retaining in-frame rearrangements with V and J assigned. Such tables are incomplete; in checked studies, under half of the missing clones stem from an unresolved V gene, and the remainder is unexplained. That table supplies the V and J calls and clone size; D and trimming were determined from the DNA. This sample has some 110,000 clones in its table, and roughly 74% of those were observed once. Approximately 6% of the sample is taken by the ten largest.

The sequence links TRBV5-1 to TRBJ2-5, with the D gene call left open. The specimen was peripheral blood. The source of this sequence is an older man with COVID-19, enrolled during active disease. The CDR3 in this case is CASSTRKETQYF. The DNA reads TGCGCCAGCAGCACCAGAAAGGAGACCCAGTACTTC.